The following is a TCR beta chain sequence with its context. The antigen is not known. The sample is drawn from a study of T cell repertoires in cytomegalovirus infection. MiXCR, run by TCRdb on the reads, gives a single entry per CDR3 protein. The sample has some 940,000 distinct CDR3 sequences, roughly 31% seen once; the top ten hold about 14%. Study results and caveats: HLA-C-restricted, CMV-specific TCR beta clonotypes were dominant ex vivo.

Here the sequenced sample was cultured CD8+ T cells from PBMCs, taken from culture after CMV antigen stimulation. The source is a human donor in good health (CMV status not recorded). Some clones in this sample may be carry-over from other donors' samples.

CDR3 sequence reads: CALGGLAGFDEQFF. The CDR3 DNA follows: TGTGCCTTGGGGGGACTAGCGGGATTCGATGAGCAGTTCTTC. The chain employs TRBV2 and TRBJ2-1, with 13 bases matching TRBD2. CDR3 length: 14 amino acids. With 11 bases clipped from V and 8 bases from J, the junction kept 9 bases outside the gene matches. Germline-derived CDR1 and CDR2 are SNHLY and FYNNEI. Full variable domain (rest looked up from reference TRBV2 and TRBJ2-1): EPEVTQTPSHQVTQMGQEVILRCVPISNHLYFYWYRQILGQKVEFLVSFYNNEISEKSEIFDDQFSVERPDGSNFTLKIRSTKLEDSAMYFCALGGLAGFDEQFFGPGTRLTVL.